The T cell receptor (beta chain) described here comes from a study of technical replicates of blood from a few donors. This clone was seen a single time. Sequencing used immunoSEQ multiplex PCR; TCRdb keeps in-frame clones, though not all of them. The data show fewer than 95,000 clones, with about 94% seen just once and roughly 0.28% held by the top ten. V lost 4 bases to trimming and J lost 7 bases; unmatched junction nucleotides: 11. Per germline, CDR1 SGHVS and CDR2 FNYEAQ. The CDR3 runs 16 residues. This clonotype was obtained from a human donor in good health. The chain employs TRBV7-6 and TRBJ2-1, with 9 bases matching TRBD2. Sequences were obtained from T cells isolated from PBMCs. The DNA of the CDR3 is TGTGCCAGCAGCTCGCGAAGCGGGAGGATGGTTAATGAGCAGTTCTTC. It codes for CASSSRSGRMVNEQFF.